Here is one T cell receptor (beta chain) with its context. Every patient experienced relapse after autologous stem cell transplantation, and brentuximab vedotin exposure varied. Sequencing used immunoSEQ multiplex PCR; TCRdb keeps in-frame clones, though not all of them. The sample has 30,000 to 40,000 clones, around 80% seen once. This specimen comes from a study of PD-1 blockade in classical Hodgkin lymphoma. The CDR3 is 14 amino acids. The germline gives CDR1 SGHAT, CDR2 FQNNGV. Trimming took 1 base from V and 2 from J, leaving 9 bases between them. The clonotype was recovered from a human donor with classical Hodgkin lymphoma. The gene calls are TRBV11-2 and TRBJ2-7, with D tentatively TRBD1 or TRBD2 (5 bases each). The specimen was peripheral blood mononuclear cells (PBMCs), collected at baseline. The CDR3: CASSLARGTYEQYF. The CDR3 nucleotides read TGTGCCAGCAGCTTAGCACGGGGCACCTACGAGCAGTACTTC.